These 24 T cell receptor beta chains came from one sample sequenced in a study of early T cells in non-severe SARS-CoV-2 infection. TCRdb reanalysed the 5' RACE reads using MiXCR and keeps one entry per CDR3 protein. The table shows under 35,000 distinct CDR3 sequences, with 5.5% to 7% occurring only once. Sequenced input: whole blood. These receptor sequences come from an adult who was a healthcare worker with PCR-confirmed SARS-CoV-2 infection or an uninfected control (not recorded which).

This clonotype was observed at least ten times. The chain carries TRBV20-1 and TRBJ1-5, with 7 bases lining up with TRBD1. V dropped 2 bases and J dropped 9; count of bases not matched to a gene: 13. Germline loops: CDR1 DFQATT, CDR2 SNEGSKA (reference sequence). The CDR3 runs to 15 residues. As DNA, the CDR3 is TGCAGTGCTAGAAGAGGAGACAGGGAGTATGCGCCCCAGCATTTT. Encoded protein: CSARRGDREYAPQHF.

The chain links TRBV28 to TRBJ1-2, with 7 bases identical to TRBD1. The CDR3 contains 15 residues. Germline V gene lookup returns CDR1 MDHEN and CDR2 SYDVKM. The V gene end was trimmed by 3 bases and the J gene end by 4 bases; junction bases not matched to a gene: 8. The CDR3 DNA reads TGTGCCAGCAGTTTCTCCGGCAGGGGGGCCTATGGCTACACCTTC. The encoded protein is CASSFSGRGAYGYTF.

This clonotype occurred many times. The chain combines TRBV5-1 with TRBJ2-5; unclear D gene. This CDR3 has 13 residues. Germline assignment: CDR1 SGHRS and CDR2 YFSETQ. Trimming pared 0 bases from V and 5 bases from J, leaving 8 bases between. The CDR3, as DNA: TGCGCCAGCAGCTTGGGGGGTCGGGAGACCCAGTACTTC. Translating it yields CASSLGGRETQYF.

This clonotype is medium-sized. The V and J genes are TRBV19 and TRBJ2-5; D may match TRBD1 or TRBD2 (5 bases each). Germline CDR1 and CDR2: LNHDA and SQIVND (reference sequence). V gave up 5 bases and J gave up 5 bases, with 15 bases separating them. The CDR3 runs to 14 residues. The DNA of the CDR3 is TGTGCCAGTAGTTCGGTCGAGGGGAAGGAGACCCAGTACTTC. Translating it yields CASSSVEGKETQYF.

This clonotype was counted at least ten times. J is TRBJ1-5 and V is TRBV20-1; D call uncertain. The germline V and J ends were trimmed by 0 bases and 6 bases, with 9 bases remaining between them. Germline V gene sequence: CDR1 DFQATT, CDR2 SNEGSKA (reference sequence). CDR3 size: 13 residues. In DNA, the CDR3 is TGCAGTGCTAGAGATGGGAGGACTCAGCCCCAGCATTTT. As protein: CSARDGRTQPQHF.

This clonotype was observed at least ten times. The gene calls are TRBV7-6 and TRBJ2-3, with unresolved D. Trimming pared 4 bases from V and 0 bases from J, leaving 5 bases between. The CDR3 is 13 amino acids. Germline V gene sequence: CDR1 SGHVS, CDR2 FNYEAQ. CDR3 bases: TGTGCCAGCAGCTCAACTAGCACAGATACGCAGTATTTT. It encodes CASSSTSTDTQYF.

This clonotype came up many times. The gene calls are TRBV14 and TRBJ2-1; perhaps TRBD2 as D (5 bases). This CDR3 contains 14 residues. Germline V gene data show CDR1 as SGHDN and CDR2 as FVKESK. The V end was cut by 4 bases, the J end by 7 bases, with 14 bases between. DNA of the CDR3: TGTGCCAGCAGCCGTGCTAGCCGGCAGAATGAGCAGTTCTTC. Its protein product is CASSRASRQNEQFF.

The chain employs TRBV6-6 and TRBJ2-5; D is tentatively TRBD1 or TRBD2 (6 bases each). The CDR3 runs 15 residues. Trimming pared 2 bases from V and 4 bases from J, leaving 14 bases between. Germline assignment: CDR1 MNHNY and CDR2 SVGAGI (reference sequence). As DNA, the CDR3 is TGTGCCAGCAGTTACCCCATAGGAGGGGGAGAGACCCAGTACTTC. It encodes CASSYPIGGGETQYF.

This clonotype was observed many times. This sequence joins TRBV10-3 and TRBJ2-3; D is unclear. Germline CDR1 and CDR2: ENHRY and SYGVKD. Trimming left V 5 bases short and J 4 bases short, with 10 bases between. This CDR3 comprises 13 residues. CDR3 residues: CAISSVSADTQYF. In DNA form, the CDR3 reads TGTGCCATCAGTTCTGTATCGGCAGATACGCAGTATTTT.

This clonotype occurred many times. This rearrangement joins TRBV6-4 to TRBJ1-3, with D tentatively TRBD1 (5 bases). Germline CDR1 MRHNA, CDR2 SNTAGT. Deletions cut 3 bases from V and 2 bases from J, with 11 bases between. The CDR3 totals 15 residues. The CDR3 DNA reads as TGTGCCAGCAGTGAATCAGGGAACCCTGGAAACACCATATATTTT. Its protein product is CASSESGNPGNTIYF.

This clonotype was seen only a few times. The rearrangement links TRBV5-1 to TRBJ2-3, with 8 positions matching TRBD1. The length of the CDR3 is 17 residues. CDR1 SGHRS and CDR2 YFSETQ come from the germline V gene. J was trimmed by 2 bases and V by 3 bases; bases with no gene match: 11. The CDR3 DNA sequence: TGCGCCAGCAGCTCCGACAGGGGATCGGGAAACACAGATACGCAGTATTTT. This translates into CASSSDRGSGNTDTQYF.

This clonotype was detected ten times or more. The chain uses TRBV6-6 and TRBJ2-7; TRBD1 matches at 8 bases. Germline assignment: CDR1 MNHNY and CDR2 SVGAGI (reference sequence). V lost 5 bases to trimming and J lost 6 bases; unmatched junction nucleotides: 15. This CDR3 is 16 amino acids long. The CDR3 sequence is CASSAPTGVGISEQYF. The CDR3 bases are TGTGCCAGCAGTGCACCGACAGGGGTAGGAATAAGCGAGCAGTACTTC.

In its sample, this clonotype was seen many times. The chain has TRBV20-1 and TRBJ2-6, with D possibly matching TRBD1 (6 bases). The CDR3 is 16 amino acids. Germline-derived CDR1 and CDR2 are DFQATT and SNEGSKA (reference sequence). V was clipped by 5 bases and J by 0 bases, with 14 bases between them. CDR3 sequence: CSAGDRKSSGANVLTF. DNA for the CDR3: TGCAGTGCTGGCGACAGGAAGAGCTCTGGGGCCAACGTCCTGACTTTC.

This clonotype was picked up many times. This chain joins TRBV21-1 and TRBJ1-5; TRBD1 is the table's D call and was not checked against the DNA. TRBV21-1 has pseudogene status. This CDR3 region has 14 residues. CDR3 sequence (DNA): TGTGCCAGCAGCAAGACAGGGGGCAATCAGCCCCAGCATTTT. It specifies CASSKTGGNQPQHF.

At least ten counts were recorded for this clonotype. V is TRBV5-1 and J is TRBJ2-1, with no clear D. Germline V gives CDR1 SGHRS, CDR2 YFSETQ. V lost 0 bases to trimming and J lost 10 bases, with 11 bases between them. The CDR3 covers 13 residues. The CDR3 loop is CASSLEQAREQFF. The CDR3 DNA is TGCGCCAGCAGCTTGGAGCAAGCGCGAGAGCAGTTCTTC.

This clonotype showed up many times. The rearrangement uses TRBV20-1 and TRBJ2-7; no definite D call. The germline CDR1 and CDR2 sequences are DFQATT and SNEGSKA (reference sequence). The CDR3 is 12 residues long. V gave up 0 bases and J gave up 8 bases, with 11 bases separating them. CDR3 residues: CSARDGDAKQYF. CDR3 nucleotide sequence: TGCAGTGCTAGAGATGGGGATGCTAAGCAGTACTTC.

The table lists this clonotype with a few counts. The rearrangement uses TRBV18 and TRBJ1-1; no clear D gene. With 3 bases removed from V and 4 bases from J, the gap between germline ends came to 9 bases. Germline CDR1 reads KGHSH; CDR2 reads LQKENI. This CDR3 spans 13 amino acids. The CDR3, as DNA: TGTGCCAGCTCACCCTCGGAGGGCACTGAAGCTTTCTTT. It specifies CASSPSEGTEAFF.

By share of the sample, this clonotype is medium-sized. CDR3 protein: CSVEPQGTDTQYF. The CDR3 nucleotides are TGCAGCGTTGAACCCCAGGGGACAGATACGCAGTATTTT. V usage is TRBV29-1 and J usage is TRBJ2-3, with D possibly matching TRBD1 (6 bases). The V end lost 2 bases, the J end lost 3 bases, and 9 bases lay between the germline ends. Looked up from germline, CDR1 is SQVTM and CDR2 is ANQGSEA. The CDR3 is made up of 13 amino acids.

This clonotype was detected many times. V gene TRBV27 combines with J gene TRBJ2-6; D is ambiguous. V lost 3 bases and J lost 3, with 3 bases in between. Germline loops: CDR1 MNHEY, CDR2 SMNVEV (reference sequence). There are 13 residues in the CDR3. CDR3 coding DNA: TGTGCCAGCAGTTTCCGTGGGGCCAACGTCCTGACTTTC. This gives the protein CASSFRGANVLTF.

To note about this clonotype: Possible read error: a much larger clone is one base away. The CDR3 DNA follows: TGTGCCTGGAGGCCCTACACTGAAGCTTCCTTT. Translation gives CAWRPYTEASF. The chain joins TRBV30 to TRBJ1-1; D ambiguous. Per germline, CDR1 GTSNPN and CDR2 SVGIG (reference sequence). The CDR3 is 11 amino acids.

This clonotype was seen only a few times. CDR3 sequence (DNA): TGTGCCAGCAGCGGGGGACTAGCGGCCGCAGGAGATACGCAGTATTTT. Amino acids: CASSGGLAAAGDTQYF. The J gene is TRBJ2-3, the V gene TRBV9; 11 nucleotides agree with TRBD2. Germline-derived CDR1 and CDR2 are SGDLS and YYNGEE. The CDR3 covers 16 residues. V trimming: 3 bases; J trimming: 5 bases; junction bases outside the gene matches: 8.

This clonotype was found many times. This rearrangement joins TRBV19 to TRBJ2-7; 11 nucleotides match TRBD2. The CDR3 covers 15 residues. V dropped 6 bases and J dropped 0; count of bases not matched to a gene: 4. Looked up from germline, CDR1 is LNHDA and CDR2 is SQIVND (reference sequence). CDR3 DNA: TGTGCCAGTAGGATACTAGCGGGAGACTCCTACGAGCAGTACTTC. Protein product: CASRILAGDSYEQYF.

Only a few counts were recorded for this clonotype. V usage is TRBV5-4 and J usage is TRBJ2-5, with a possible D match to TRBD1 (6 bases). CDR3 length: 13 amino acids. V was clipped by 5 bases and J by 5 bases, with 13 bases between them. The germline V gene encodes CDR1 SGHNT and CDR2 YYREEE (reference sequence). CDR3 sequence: CASSSTGWETQYF. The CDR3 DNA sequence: TGTGCCAGCAGTTCTACAGGGTGGGAGACCCAGTACTTC.

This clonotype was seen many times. The CDR3 nucleotides read TGTGCCAGCAGTTTTTTACCAACTAATGAAAAACTGTTTTTT. Its translation is CASSFLPTNEKLFF. V and J are TRBV12-3 or TRBV12-4 and TRBJ1-4; D is undetermined. This CDR3 region has 14 residues. The V gene lost 3 bases and the J gene lost 0 bases, with 5 bases spanning the gap.